Following are 17 T cell receptor beta chains from one sample sequenced in a study of CD8 T cells in ankylosing spondylitis. One entry per CDR3 protein, called by TCRdb with MiXCR from the 5' RACE reads. The table records 200,000 to 250,000 distinct CDR3 sequences, around 10% of them present only once. Sequencing used blood, either unsorted or a sorted T cell fraction (not recorded which). The receptors come from a male donor with ankylosing spondylitis or in good health (not recorded which).

There are many counts of this clonotype. The chain has TRBV5-8 and TRBJ2-2; TRBD1 or TRBD2 may be the D gene (5 bases each). The CDR3 sequence is 16 residues long. V dropped 4 bases and J dropped 3 bases, with 16 bases sitting between them. Germline-derived CDR1 and CDR2 are SGHTS and YDEGEE. The CDR3 spells CASSLGDSSDTGELFF. CDR3 DNA: TGTGCCAGCAGCCTGGGGGATTCCTCGGACACCGGGGAGCTGTTTTTT.

The sample holds many counts of this clonotype. The rearrangement joins TRBV7-7 to TRBJ2-3, with D possibly TRBD2 on 6 matching bases. Trimming pared 5 bases from V and 2 bases from J, leaving 14 bases between. Germline CDR1 is SSHAT and CDR2 is FNYEAQ (reference sequence). The CDR3 length is 15 residues. The DNA of the CDR3 is TGTGCCAGCAGCCTCGGGACTGCGAACACAGATACGCAGTATTTT. As protein: CASSLGTANTDTQYF.

At least ten counts were recorded for this clonotype. The DNA for the CDR3 is TGCGCCAGCAGCTTGGCCGAAGGAGGGGCGCAGTATTTT. Protein sequence: CASSLAEGGAQYF. This chain links TRBV5-1 with TRBJ2-3; tentative D call: TRBD2 (6 bases). This CDR3 is built from 13 residues. V was cut by 0 bases and J by 10 bases, with 12 bases left in between. Per the germline V gene, CDR1 is SGHRS and CDR2 is YFSETQ.

This clonotype was detected many times. The chain carries TRBV15 and TRBJ1-1; D not resolved. CDR1 is LNHNV, CDR2 YYDKDF, per germline (reference sequence). The CDR3 extends over 16 amino acids. V shed 3 bases and J shed 6 bases, with 20 bases lying between them. The CDR3 loop is CATSRAAEGSDAEAFF. In DNA form, the CDR3 reads TGTGCCACCAGCAGGGCAGCGGAAGGATCCGATGCTGAAGCTTTCTTT.

This clonotype was counted many times. This sequence joins TRBV7-3 and TRBJ2-3; no clear D gene. V was trimmed by 5 bases and J by 2 bases, leaving 8 bases between them. CDR3 size: 13 residues. Germline assignment: CDR1 SGHTA and CDR2 FQGTGA. The CDR3 here is CASSPDSTDTQYF. CDR3 in DNA: TGTGCCAGCAGCCCTGACTCCACAGATACGCAGTATTTT.

This chain links TRBV12-3 or TRBV12-4 with TRBJ2-2; D is perhaps TRBD1 (6 bases). Trimming removed 3 bases at V and 1 base at J, with 12 bases between. CDR3 size: 16 residues. CDR3 region: CASSLGRQVNTGELFF. For the CDR3, the DNA is TGTGCCAGCAGTTTGGGGAGACAGGTGAACACCGGGGAGCTGTTTTTT.

J is TRBJ2-2 and V is TRBV3-1, with 8 bases lining up with TRBD2. V shed 3 bases, J shed 4 bases, and the junction held 4 bases outside the gene matches. The CDR3 totals 15 residues. CDR1 is LGHDT and CDR2 is YNNKEL in the germline V gene (reference sequence). In nucleotides, the CDR3 is TGTGCCAGCAGCCACAGCGGGAGCGGCACCGGGGAGCTGTTTTTT. The encoded protein is CASSHSGSGTGELFF.

In its sample, this clonotype was seen many times. J is TRBJ1-2 and V is TRBV29-1; 9 nucleotides match TRBD1. With V trimmed by 6 bases and J by 4 bases, 9 bases remained unmatched. Germline CDR1 and CDR2: SQVTM and ANQGSEA. CDR3 length: 14 residues. CDR3 in DNA: TGCAGCGTGAACCTTCCGGGACAGGGCTATGGCTACACCTTC. Encoded protein: CSVNLPGQGYGYTF.

The V gene is TRBV7-9, the J gene TRBJ1-1, with D possibly TRBD1 on 5 matching bases. The CDR3 runs 15 residues. Germline V CDR1 and CDR2: SEHNR, FQNEAQ (reference sequence). Trimming shortened V by 1 base and J by 1 base, and 10 bases separated the two germline ends. DNA for the CDR3: TGTGCCAGCAGCTTAGTGGCCAGGGAGAACACTGAAGCTTTCTTT. As protein: CASSLVARENTEAFF.

The table lists this clonotype with many counts. CDR3 protein: CASSLGRDLYNEQFF. CDR3 DNA sequence: TGCGCCAGCAGCTTGGGGCGGGATCTCTACAATGAGCAGTTCTTC. The V and J genes are TRBV5-1 and TRBJ2-1; the D gene is possibly TRBD2 (6 bases). The CDR3 totals 15 residues. Deletions cut 0 bases from V and 3 bases from J, with 10 bases between. CDR1 and CDR2 (germline): SGHRS, YFSETQ.

This clonotype has ten or more counts. The rearrangement joins TRBV6-5 to TRBJ1-6; D unresolved. The CDR3 spans 16 residues. The V and J ends lost 2 bases and 5 bases respectively, with 13 bases between them. Germline-derived CDR1 and CDR2 are MNHEY and SVGAGI. CDR3: CASSYRLSDHNSPLHF. The CDR3 bases are TGTGCCAGCAGTTACAGACTCTCGGACCATAATTCACCCCTCCACTTT.

This clonotype occurred many times. DNA of the CDR3: TGTGCCAGCTCACCAAGTGTAGTCATGGGCGAGCAGTACTTC. Translating gives CASSPSVVMGEQYF. The genes are TRBV18 and TRBJ2-7; no firm D call. Per germline, CDR1 KGHSH and CDR2 LQKENI. Deletions cut 2 bases from V and 6 bases from J, with 14 bases between. The CDR3 contains 14 residues.

This chain links TRBV20-1 with TRBJ1-3; D remains ambiguous. The CDR3 contains 12 residues. The germline V and J ends were trimmed by 6 bases and 7 bases, with 13 bases remaining between them. Germline values: CDR1 DFQATT, CDR2 SNEGSKA (reference sequence). The CDR3 sequence: CSASWRANTIYF. CDR3 coding DNA: TGCAGTGCGTCGTGGAGGGCGAACACCATATATTTT.

Ten or more counts support this clonotype. This chain links TRBV6-6 with TRBJ1-4; no firm D call. This CDR3 region has 12 residues. V lost 0 bases to trimming and J lost 8 bases, with 4 bases between them. CDR1 and CDR2 from the germline V gene are MNHNY and SVGAGI (reference sequence). DNA of the CDR3: TGTGCCAGCAGTTACTCGGAGGAAAAACTGTTTTTT. Translation: CASSYSEEKLFF.

This clonotype was recorded at least ten times. V and J are TRBV5-1 and TRBJ2-5, with 7 bases that match TRBD1. Germline trimming cut 4 bases from V and 0 bases from J; bases unmatched to any gene: 3. This CDR3 has 14 amino acids. Germline values: CDR1 SGHRS, CDR2 YFSETQ. The CDR3 bases are TGCGCCAGCAGCGGGGGACAGCACCAAGAGACCCAGTACTTC. Translating gives CASSGGQHQETQYF.

This clonotype was recorded at least ten times. CDR3 sequence: CSAGTASSGYTF. DNA for the CDR3: TGCAGTGCTGGGACAGCTTCTTCCGGCTACACCTTC. The J gene is TRBJ1-2, the V gene TRBV20-1; 7 positions match TRBD1. V gave up 5 bases and J gave up 8 bases; unmatched junction bases: 8. CDR3 length: 12 amino acids. Germline CDR1 is DFQATT and CDR2 is SNEGSKA (reference sequence).

This clonotype came up many times. This chain links TRBV6-4 with TRBJ2-1; D could derive from TRBD1 or TRBD2 (5 bases each). The CDR3 has 17 residues. Per the germline V gene, CDR1 is MRHNA and CDR2 is SNTAGT. V lost 0 bases and J 8 bases, leaving 20 bases between the germline ends. CDR3 protein: CASSDSVGERGSHEQFF. For the CDR3, the DNA is TGTGCCAGCAGTGACTCGGTGGGGGAGAGGGGTTCGCATGAGCAGTTCTTC.